This TCR beta chain was captured in a study of blood T cell repertoires in COVID-19. Study-wide context: T cells, B-cell-depleted T cells, or PBMCs provided the cDNA or gDNA that served as material.

V lost 1 base to trimming and J lost 0 bases, with 16 bases between them. The CDR3 sequence is 18 residues long. Per the germline V gene, CDR1 is LGHNA and CDR2 is YNFKEQ. TCRdb keeps only in-frame clones here, not all; method: immunoSEQ multiplex PCR. The table has roughly 100,000 clones, 70% to 90% seen once. The sequence derives from a woman at least 80 years old with acute or convalescent COVID-19. The chain is built from TRBV4-2 and TRBJ2-1, with a tentative D call TRBD2 (6 bases). The specimen was peripheral blood. CDR3: CASSQVVGGASSYNEQFF. The CDR3 nucleotides are TGTGCCAGCAGCCAAGTCGTCGGCGGGGCCAGCTCCTACAATGAGCAGTTCTTC.